This T cell receptor beta chain emerged from a study of blood T cells in healthy people across ages. About the study: About one barcoded beta molecule per two T cells was the capture yield of template switching.

This clonotype was found many times. The donors, all healthy, were Caucasians living in Russia, aged roughly 6 to 95. The CDR3 totals 16 residues. Germline V gives CDR1 SEHNR, CDR2 FQNEAQ (reference sequence). Trimming left V 4 bases short and J 2 bases short, with 17 bases between. Through a sample-barcoded 5' primer and a J-beta primer mix, a second PCR was run for roughly 6 to 12 cycles. A tag from a template-switch adaptor with 12 random nucleotides marked each cDNA molecule. TCRdb itself ran the 5' RACE reads through MiXCR, one entry per CDR3 protein. The sample shows around 1,700,000 distinct CDR3 sequences, 28% of them seen only once.

This chain connects TRBV7-9 to TRBJ2-5, with TRBD2 as a possible D gene (6 bases). Sample: blood. This clonotype was sampled from a woman in her 30s in good health. This CDR3 reads CASSSFRDLKQETQYF. As DNA, the CDR3 is TGTGCCAGCAGCTCCTTCCGGGACTTAAAACAAGAGACCCAGTACTTC.